This T cell receptor (beta chain) was sequenced during a study of T cells in Graves' hyperthyroidism and ophthalmopathy. TCR beta CDR3 region amplification was performed from RNA transcripts. The HTBI primer set drove a first-round RT-PCR of the TCR CDR3. TCRdb itself ran the multiplex PCR reads through MiXCR, one entry per CDR3 protein. The sample contains hundreds of thousands of distinct CDR3 sequences, approximately 24% of which appear only once. Between the trimmed V and J ends, which lost 3 bases and 4 bases, there was a span of 12 bases. This CDR3 contains 14 residues. This chain connects TRBV12-3 or TRBV12-4 to TRBJ2-5; weak D call: TRBD1 (6 bases). The TCR sequence derives from a woman aged 40 to 50 with Graves' ophthalmopathy. The specimen was blood. The CDR3 loop is CASSLGAFRETQYF. DNA for the CDR3: TGTGCCAGCAGTTTGGGGGCCTTCAGAGAGACCCAGTACTTC.